Shown below are 16 T cell receptor beta chains from a single sample sequenced in a study of post-analysis software for immune sequencing data. TCR beta cDNA libraries had unique molecular identifiers. TCRdb fed the PCR reads into MiXCR, producing one record per CDR3 protein. Of roughly 800,000 distinct CDR3 sequences listed, 25% to 30% are singletons. Antigen specificity for these receptors is unknown. The study, taken as a whole, reports: Patients carried several TRBV segments more frequently than controls did, and TRBV5-6, TRBV5-1 and TRBV20-1 were among them.

The source material was blood. Source of these receptors: a girl aged 5-17 years with multiple sclerosis.

With respect to this clonotype: An end of the junction does not agree with germline; a read error may underlie this. The rearrangement joins TRBV4-3 to TRBJ2-7, with 15 bases matching TRBD2. The CDR3 has 18 amino acids. CDR1 is LGHNA, CDR2 YSLEER, per germline. This CDR3 is CASSLGPGLAGGYHEQYF. CDR3 in DNA: TGCGCCAGCAGCCTGGGGCCGGGACTAGCGGGAGGTTACCACGAGCAGTACTTT.

The CDR3: CASNFSRSYEQYF. DNA of the CDR3: TGCGCCAGCAACTTCTCCCGCTCCTACGAGCAGTACTTC. This chain joins TRBV5-1 and TRBJ2-7, with D unclear. Germline V CDR1 and CDR2: SGHRS, YFSETQ. With 6 bases removed from V and 0 bases from J, the gap between germline ends came to 10 bases. The CDR3 runs to 13 residues.

CDR3 sequence: CASSWGRDYEQYF. The CDR3 nucleotides are TGTGCCAGCAGCTGGGGTCGTGACTACGAGCAGTACTTC. V gene TRBV7-2 combines with J gene TRBJ2-7; D call uncertain. CDR1 and CDR2 (germline): SGHTA, FQGNSA. This CDR3 comprises 13 residues. V was shortened by 4 bases and J by 3 bases, with 10 bases between the two germline ends.

This chain uses TRBV6-2 or TRBV6-3 with TRBJ2-1, with 10 bases aligning to TRBD2. The germline CDR1 and CDR2 sequences are MNHEY and SVGEGT. Germline trimming cut 2 bases from V and 9 bases from J; bases unmatched to any gene: 25. The CDR3 has 21 amino acids. CDR3 amino acids: CASSYRDTGLAGGRAGREQFF. Written as DNA, the CDR3 is TGTGCCAGCAGTTACCGGGACACAGGGTTAGCGGGAGGACGCGCGGGCCGTGAGCAGTTCTTC.

This clonotype appeared a few times. The chain joins TRBV10-3 to TRBJ2-7, with 11 bases that match TRBD2. Trimming cost V 0 bases and J 0 bases; bases outside gene matches: 4. The CDR3 spans 17 residues. The V gene's germline CDR1 is ENHRY and CDR2 SYGVKD. The CDR3 loop reads CAISESLGLAVSYEQYF. CDR3 sequence (DNA): TGTGCCATCAGTGAGTCGTTGGGACTAGCGGTCTCCTACGAGCAGTACTTC.

V is TRBV6-5 and J is TRBJ2-2, with D perhaps TRBD1 or TRBD2 (5 bases each). This CDR3 has 15 residues. CDR1 is MNHEY, CDR2 SVGAGI, per germline. The V and J ends lost 2 bases and 2 bases respectively, with 9 bases between them. This chain's CDR3 is CASSYLGGNTGELFF. CDR3 DNA sequence: TGTGCCAGCAGTTACCTTGGGGGAAACACCGGGGAGCTGTTTTTT.

This clonotype has only a few counts. This chain joins TRBV20-1 and TRBJ2-5; tentatively, D is TRBD2 (5 bases). Germline CDR1 DFQATT, CDR2 SNEGSKA (reference sequence). V was trimmed by 2 bases and J by 2 bases, leaving 9 bases between them. The CDR3 covers 13 residues. CDR3 sequence reads: CSARPGVQETQYF. The CDR3 bases are TGCAGTGCTAGACCCGGGGTACAAGAGACCCAGTACTTC.

This sequence joins TRBV20-1 and TRBJ2-1; tentatively, D is TRBD1 or TRBD2 (6 bases each). The CDR3 spans 14 residues. Per the germline V gene, CDR1 is DFQATT and CDR2 is SNEGSKA (reference sequence). The ends were cut back, 3 bases at V and 4 bases at J, with 13 bases in the middle. CDR3 amino acids: CSASGGFLYNEQFF. CDR3 DNA sequence: TGCAGTGCTAGCGGGGGCTTCCTATACAATGAGCAGTTCTTC.

This clonotype came up a few times. J is TRBJ1-5 and V is TRBV12-3 or TRBV12-4, with 7 bases identical to TRBD1. V trimming: 8 bases; J trimming: 6 bases; junction bases outside the gene matches: 10. The CDR3 is made up of 14 amino acids. DNA of the CDR3: TGTGCCAGCGATGAAAACAGGGGAAGTCAGCCCCAGCATTTT. It specifies CASDENRGSQPQHF.

The chain uses TRBV12-3 or TRBV12-4 and TRBJ2-3, with unresolved D. V was trimmed by 3 bases and J by 2 bases, leaving 6 bases between them. This CDR3 region has 13 residues. The CDR3 spells CASSFAYTDTQYF. The DNA for the CDR3 is TGTGCCAGCAGTTTCGCGTACACAGATACGCAGTATTTT.

This clonotype was seen more than once but under ten times. The chain combines TRBV5-1 with TRBJ2-3; 9 bases are a match to TRBD2. Germline CDR1 reads SGHRS; CDR2 reads YFSETQ. V dropped 1 base and J dropped 0; count of bases not matched to a gene: 6. The CDR3 runs 17 residues. The CDR3, as DNA: TGCGCCAGCAGCTTGAGATCGACTAGCGGTAGCACAGATACGCAGTATTTT. Protein: CASSLRSTSGSTDTQYF.

A few counts support this clonotype. Mismatch with germline at one junction end may stem from a read error. This chain links TRBV5-1 with TRBJ1-5, with D possibly matching TRBD1 (6 bases). Germline assignment: CDR1 SGHRS and CDR2 YFSETQ. The CDR3 covers 15 residues. CDR3 nucleotides: TGCGCCAGCAGCTTTGAGGACAGTAGCTATCAGCCCCAGCATTTT. Translation gives CASSFEDSSYQPQHF. The full variable domain, completed using reference TRBV5-1 and TRBJ1-5, is KAGVTQTPRYLIKTRGQQVTLSCSPISGHRSVSWYQQTPGQGLQFLFEYFSETQRNKGNFPGRFSGRQFSNSRSEMNVSTLELGDSALYLCASSFEDSSYQPQHFGDGTRLSIL.

The rearrangement links TRBV20-1 to TRBJ2-3; 11 nucleotides line up with TRBD1. Trimming at V came to 2 bases and at J to 3 bases, leaving 25 bases not matched to a gene. This CDR3 contains 22 residues. CDR1 is DFQATT, CDR2 SNEGSKA, per germline (reference sequence). The CDR3 DNA follows: TGCAGTGCTAGAAGGTCTCCGGGGGTCGGACAGGGGGCAGTTGGGCAAACAGATACGCAGTATTTT. Residues: CSARRSPGVGQGAVGQTDTQYF.

Only a few counts were recorded for this clonotype. This rearrangement joins TRBV7-9 to TRBJ2-5; 7 bases line up with TRBD1. The J call may be in error: the DNA end matches TRBJ2-7 better. Germline CDR1 reads SEHNR; CDR2 reads FQNEAQ (reference sequence). The CDR3 sequence is 14 residues long. CDR3 sequence: CASSHQGTVFEQYF. DNA of the CDR3: TGTGCCAGTAGCCACCAAGGGACAGTTTTCGAGCAGTACTTC.

The gene calls are TRBV27 and TRBJ2-3, with D possibly being TRBD2 (5 bases). The V and J ends lost 8 bases and 7 bases respectively, with 22 bases between them. This CDR3 is built from 15 residues. Germline-derived CDR1 and CDR2 are MNHEY and SMNVEV (reference sequence). The CDR3 DNA follows: TGTGCCAGCCAAGACGGAGGCCCGCGGAGGAATACGCAGTATTTT. It encodes CASQDGGPRRNTQYF.

With regard to this clonotype: A read error is possible here, since a much larger clone lies one base away. CDR3 nucleotide sequence: TGTGCCAGCAGTGTGTGGAATGAGCAGTTCTTC. It codes for CASSVWNEQFF. The V call is TRBV2, the J call TRBJ2-1; unclear D gene. This CDR3 is built from 11 residues. The ends were cut back, 4 bases at V and 7 bases at J, with 5 bases in the middle. Germline V gene sequence: CDR1 SNHLY, CDR2 FYNNEI.